This T cell receptor (beta chain) was obtained from a study of T-cell reconstitution after alpha-beta-depleted transplantation in children. Germline V gene data show CDR1 as LNHNV and CDR2 as YYDKDF (reference sequence). The length of the CDR3 is 15 residues. Trimming removed 0 bases from V and 4 bases from J, with 9 bases in between. The TCRbeta library incorporated unique molecular identifiers. TCRdb reprocessed the PCR reads via MiXCR and lists one record per CDR3 protein. The top ten clones hold approximately 4.1% of a sample with about 610,000 distinct CDR3 sequences, about 10% of them seen once.

This clonotype originated in a human donor who donated a stem cell graft to a child with acute myeloid leukemia. The chain is built from TRBV15 and TRBJ2-2; D not certain. The starting material was PBMCs from the stem cell graft donor, obtained from the stem cell graft. The CDR3 reads CATSRDDTSTGELFF. CDR3 bases: TGTGCCACCAGCAGAGACGACACATCCACCGGGGAGCTGTTTTTT.